This TCR beta chain was identified in a study of T-cell reconstitution after alpha-beta-depleted transplantation in children. TCRbeta library construction was performed incorporating unique molecular identifiers. TCRdb reanalysed the PCR reads using MiXCR and keeps one entry per CDR3 protein. The sample consists of nearly 400,000 distinct CDR3 sequences, over 20% of them appearing once. CDR1 is ENHRY, CDR2 SYGVKD, per germline. V gave up 2 bases and J gave up 0 bases, with 11 bases separating them. The CDR3 runs to 16 residues. This TCR was recovered from a human donor who donated a stem cell graft to a child with acute myeloid leukemia. This rearrangement joins TRBV10-3 to TRBJ2-1; tentative D call: TRBD1 (5 bases). The input for sequencing was PBMCs from the stem cell graft donor, taken from the stem cell graft. For the CDR3, the DNA is TGTGCCATCAGTGAGAGGGGCGGAATCTCCTACAATGAGCAGTTCTTC. Translating gives CAISERGGISYNEQFF.